Detailed here is one T cell receptor beta chain. Germline V gene lookup returns CDR1 ENHRY and CDR2 SYGVKD. This CDR3 contains 15 residues. V gave up 2 bases and J gave up 5 bases, with 15 bases separating them. Profiled with immunoSEQ multiplex PCR; TCRdb holds only in-frame clones, not every one. The sample lists 35,000 to 45,000 clones; around three quarters were seen once. The sample belongs to a study of OX40 agonist ivuxolimab in advanced cancers. About the study: Patients enrolled in dose escalation were diagnosed with hepatocellular carcinoma, melanoma, renal cell or head and neck cancer. Males comprised 75% to 90% of the group, whose mean age was 60 years (range 23 to 79).

The study sampled blood at baseline, cycle 4 day 1, and cycle 7 day 1. The sequencing here drew on CD4+ or CD8+ T cells sorted from blood, taken in a trial of the OX40 agonist ivuxolimab. This chain joins TRBV10-3 and TRBJ1-1; D is undetermined. The clonotype was recovered from an adult with an advanced solid tumor such as melanoma, head and neck, liver or kidney cancer. The CDR3 region is CAISENPGVRTEAFF. As DNA, the CDR3 is TGTGCCATCAGTGAGAACCCCGGGGTACGAACTGAAGCTTTCTTT.